The 15 T cell receptor beta chains below come from one sample, sequenced in a study of low-dose radiotherapy and immunotherapy resistance in tumors. Documented time point: before trial treatment. Alpha and beta chains were covered, as first-strand cDNA relied on TRAV- and TRBV-specific primers. PCR amplification of the TCRs was performed with Phusion for 15 to 25 PCR cycles, and it relied on a constant-region primer together with a V-primer adapter. TCRdb re-analysed the reads in MiXCR, keeping a single row per CDR3 protein. Of around 64,000 distinct CDR3 sequences in the sample, about 25% are singletons; the top ten hold 5.5% to 8.5%. The sequences come from PBMCs, collected before treatment. The receptors derive from a male donor with rectosigmoid adenocarcinoma.

This clonotype was recorded at least ten times. The gene calls are TRBV3-1 and TRBJ2-7; 9 bases match TRBD1. The V gene's germline CDR1 is LGHDT and CDR2 YNNKEL (reference sequence). V shed 4 bases, J shed 5 bases, and the junction held 6 bases outside the gene matches. The CDR3 loop spans 14 amino acids. The CDR3, as DNA: TGTGCCAGCAGCCGCGGACAGGGGTCCCACGAGCAGTACTTC. Amino acids: CASSRGQGSHEQYF.

This chain joins TRBV6-1 and TRBJ1-2; D gene uncertain. CDR1 is MNHNS, CDR2 SASEGT, per germline. V lost 8 bases and J lost 5, with 12 bases in between. The CDR3 extends over 12 amino acids. The CDR3 DNA reads TGTGCCAGCGCGACACCTTCATATGGCTACACCTTC. Protein: CASATPSYGYTF.

This clonotype was seen a few times. A read error may account for a junction end that differs from germline. The genes are TRBV12-3 or TRBV12-4 and TRBJ1-5, with a possible D match to TRBD1 (5 bases). The CDR3 contains 13 residues. CDR3 in amino acids: CASSPGSWEPRHF. The CDR3 region has the DNA TGTGCCAGCAGTCCAGGGAGTTGGGAGCCCCGGCATTTT.

At least ten counts were recorded for this clonotype. The rearrangement joins TRBV6-2 or TRBV6-3 to TRBJ2-4, with 10 nucleotides matching TRBD1. V trimming: 5 bases; J trimming: 2 bases; junction bases outside the gene matches: 6. CDR1 MNHEY and CDR2 SVGEGT come from the germline V gene. This CDR3 comprises 16 residues. The CDR3 DNA sequence: TGTGCCAGCAGTGAAAGGGACAGGGGAACCAAAAACATTCAGTACTTC. Amino acid sequence: CASSERDRGTKNIQYF.

There are many counts of this clonotype. This chain links TRBV12-3 or TRBV12-4 with TRBJ2-1; 12 bases are a match to TRBD2. The CDR3 totals 16 residues. The V gene end was trimmed by 1 base and the J gene end by 8 bases; junction bases not matched to a gene: 6. The CDR3 coding sequence is TGTGCCAGCAGTTTAGGGCTAGCGGGAGGGGAGGATGAGCAGTTCTTC. Translating it yields CASSLGLAGGEDEQFF.

The sample holds many counts of this clonotype. The chain joins TRBV18 to TRBJ2-3, with a possible D match to TRBD2 (6 bases). V lost 5 bases and J 0 bases, leaving 12 bases between the germline ends. The germline V gene has CDR1 KGHSH and CDR2 LQKENI. The CDR3 is made up of 15 amino acids. The CDR3 coding sequence is TGTGCCAGCTCATGGGGACTGGAAAGCACAGATACGCAGTATTTT. Encoded protein: CASSWGLESTDTQYF.

There are many counts of this clonotype. This chain links TRBV5-1 with TRBJ1-1; D not resolved. This CDR3 comprises 14 residues. V gave up 6 bases and J gave up 1 base, with 13 bases separating them. Germline V gene data show CDR1 as SGHRS and CDR2 as YFSETQ. CDR3 bases: TGCGCCAGCATGACGTCGGGTTCGAACACTGAAGCTTTCTTT. Its protein product is CASMTSGSNTEAFF.

This chain uses TRBV5-1 with TRBJ2-7; 8 bases line up with TRBD2. V was pared by 0 bases and J by 2 bases, with 4 bases of the junction left unmatched. Germline lookup yields CDR1 SGHRS and CDR2 YFSETQ. The CDR3 is 15 amino acids. CDR3 in DNA: TGCGCCAGCAGCTTGGTTGCGGGGGGCACCTACGAGCAGTACTTC. Amino acid sequence: CASSLVAGGTYEQYF.

There are many counts of this clonotype. This sequence joins TRBV7-9 and TRBJ2-1, with TRBD2 matching 8 bases. Germline V CDR1 and CDR2: SEHNR, FQNEAQ (reference sequence). CDR3 length equals 15 residues. V lost 5 bases, J lost 9 bases, and 12 bases stayed unmatched. In DNA, the CDR3 is TGTGCCAGCAGCCCGGTTGGCTCTAGCGGGCTTGAGCAGTTCTTC. Translated: CASSPVGSSGLEQFF.

There are a few counts of this clonotype. The V and J genes are TRBV10-3 and TRBJ2-5, with D perhaps matching TRBD2 (5 bases). The V end lost 4 bases, the J end lost 6 bases, and 9 bases lay between the germline ends. Germline V gene data show CDR1 as ENHRY and CDR2 as SYGVKD. The CDR3 sequence is 12 residues long. The CDR3 DNA is TGTGCCATCAGTGGGACTGCAAAGACCCAGTACTTC. As protein: CAISGTAKTQYF.

This clonotype was observed a single time. The genes are TRBV4-1 and TRBJ2-2; D call uncertain. The germline gives CDR1 MGHRA, CDR2 YSYEKL. The CDR3 extends over 15 amino acids. Trimming shortened V by 7 bases and J by 0 bases, and 12 bases separated the two germline ends. CDR3 nucleotides: TGCGCCAGCACAAGATCCTCGGCGAACACCGGGGAGCTGTTTTTT. It translates to CASTRSSANTGELFF.

The chain links TRBV29-1 to TRBJ2-3; D call uncertain. Deletions cut 2 bases from V and 4 bases from J, with 13 bases between. The CDR3 runs 14 residues. Germline V gene lookup returns CDR1 SQVTM and CDR2 ANQGSEA. DNA for the CDR3: TGCAGCGTTGAATCGGAGCAGTCCCCAGATACGCAGTATTTT. It is translated as CSVESEQSPDTQYF.

The chain recombines TRBV14 with TRBJ2-1; TRBD2 aligns across 7 bases. The V segment lost 4 bases and the J segment 6 bases; nucleotides outside the gene matches: 9. Germline V CDR1 and CDR2: SGHDN, FVKESK. This CDR3 has 15 residues. CDR3 protein: CASSRRGGSRNEQFF. CDR3 DNA sequence: TGTGCCAGCAGCCGACGGGGCGGGAGTCGCAATGAGCAGTTCTTC.

There are many counts of this clonotype. The chain recombines TRBV24-1 with TRBJ2-1, with a possible D match to TRBD1 (5 bases). This CDR3 is 18 amino acids long. Germline V lookup: CDR1 KGHDR, CDR2 SFDVKD. V dropped 1 base and J dropped 8 bases, with 23 bases sitting between them. The CDR3 loop is CATSDLANGADAIDEQFF. CDR3 nucleotide sequence: TGTGCCACCAGTGATTTAGCCAATGGGGCGGATGCTATTGATGAGCAGTTCTTC.

This clonotype has at least ten counts. V is TRBV11-2 and J is TRBJ2-1; 10 bases fit TRBD1. In germline, CDR1 is SGHAT, CDR2 FQNNGV. V trimming: 1 base; J trimming: 7 bases; junction bases outside the gene matches: 7. CDR3 length equals 16 residues. CDR3 sequence (DNA): TGTGCCAGCAGCTTAGTCGGACAGGGGGGATTAAATGAGCAGTTCTTC. The encoded protein is CASSLVGQGGLNEQFF.